The 26 T cell receptor beta chains below come from one sample, sequenced in a study of blood T cells in healthy people across ages (dated by TCRdb to the mid-2010s). The protocol used for the library was 5' RACE. Sequenced using an Illumina HiSeq 2500. A second roughly 7 to 11 cycle PCR used a sample-barcoded 5' primer and a J-beta primer mix. The public reads were reanalyzed by TCRdb: fastp trimming at Q25, MiXCR alignment, in-frame beta chains only. Each record represents a unique CDR3 protein, reported with the most common genes and DNA among its rows. The sample table shows under 2 million distinct CDR3 sequences, and approximately 32% are seen once. 10% to 12% of the sample rests with the top ten. Sequencing was carried out using blood. The receptors were sampled from a woman aged 25-40 years in good health.

This clonotype was counted only a few times. The V call is TRBV10-1, the J call TRBJ2-6; D could derive from TRBD1 or TRBD2 (5 bases each). Trimming took 3 bases from V and 0 from J, leaving 18 bases between them. Germline lookup yields CDR1 WNHNN and CDR2 SYGVQD (reference sequence). There are 19 residues in the CDR3. The chain's CDR3 is CASSDLGPARISGANVLTF. The CDR3 region has the DNA TGCGCCAGCAGTGACCTGGGACCGGCAAGAATCTCTGGGGCCAACGTCCTGACTTTC.

As concerns this clonotype: The conserved closing phenylalanine or tryptophan is absent in this CDR3, likely reflecting a read error. The chain is built from TRBV29-1 and TRBJ1-2, with D hard to call. The CDR3 is 14 residues long. The V gene's germline CDR1 is SQVTM and CDR2 ANQGSEA. Trimming stripped 3 bases from V and 0 bases from J, with 11 bases between. The CDR3 here is CSVDVAHSNYGYTL. In DNA, the CDR3 is TGCAGCGTTGACGTTGCGCACTCTAACTATGGCTACACCTTA.

The CDR3 DNA reads TGCAGTGCTAGCGGGACGGAGGTCTACAATGAGCAGTTCTTC. This gives the protein CSASGTEVYNEQFF. The chain uses TRBV20-1 and TRBJ2-1; D could derive from TRBD1 or TRBD2 (5 bases each). Germline loops: CDR1 DFQATT, CDR2 SNEGSKA (reference sequence). V lost 3 bases, J lost 3 bases, and 12 bases lay in between. This CDR3 is 14 amino acids long.

This clonotype has only a few counts. The rearrangement links TRBV20-1 to TRBJ2-7; no reliable D call. In germline, CDR1 is DFQATT, CDR2 SNEGSKA (reference sequence). V lost 0 bases to trimming and J lost 10 bases, with 19 bases between them. The CDR3 extends over 14 amino acids. This chain's CDR3 is CSARDPTFWLTQYF. CDR3 nucleotides: TGCAGTGCTAGAGATCCGACCTTTTGGCTCACCCAGTACTTC.

The chain recombines TRBV6-5 with TRBJ2-3; D is uncertain. V shed 1 base and J shed 5 bases, with 7 bases lying between them. CDR1 is MNHEY, CDR2 SVGAGI, per germline. The CDR3 totals 13 residues. CDR3 region: CASSYLLLDTQYF. CDR3 in DNA: TGTGCCAGCAGTTACTTGCTTCTAGATACGCAGTATTTT.

Only a few counts were recorded for this clonotype. V usage is TRBV20-1 and J usage is TRBJ2-1; D is perhaps TRBD2 (5 bases). This CDR3 region has 12 residues. Trimming shortened V by 6 bases and J by 6 bases, and 12 bases separated the two germline ends. The V gene's germline CDR1 is DFQATT and CDR2 SNEGSKA (reference sequence). The CDR3 sequence: CSAGGPVNEQFF. The DNA for the CDR3 is TGCAGTGCCGGCGGGCCCGTCAATGAGCAGTTCTTC.

The chain is built from TRBV9 and TRBJ2-5; 11 nucleotides align to TRBD2. After removal of 3 bases from V and 2 bases from J, the junction contained 6 bases not matched to a gene. The length of the CDR3 is 16 residues. CDR1 is SGDLS, CDR2 YYNGEE, per germline. The CDR3 region has the DNA TGTGCCAGCAGCGGCGCTAGCGGGAGGCCTCAAGAGACCCAGTACTTC. Amino acids: CASSGASGRPQETQYF. Based on the CDR3 plus reference TRBV9 and TRBJ2-5, the full variable domain is DSGVTQTPKHLITATGQRVTLRCSPRSGDLSVYWYQQSLDQGLQFLIQYYNGEERAKGNILERFSAQQFPDLHSELNLSSLELGDSALYFCASSGASGRPQETQYFGPGTRLLVL.

The chain is built from TRBV6-2 or TRBV6-3 and TRBJ2-3; 8 bases fit TRBD2. Germline V lookup: CDR1 MNHEY, CDR2 SVGEGT. CDR3 size: 16 residues. The V gene end was trimmed by 3 bases and the J gene end by 0 bases; junction bases not matched to a gene: 5. The CDR3 loop reads CASSYGTRPSTDTQYF. The DNA of the CDR3 is TGTGCCAGCAGTTATGGGACTAGGCCGAGCACAGATACGCAGTATTTT.

This chain connects TRBV9 to TRBJ2-7; weak D call: TRBD1 (6 bases). The CDR3 covers 15 residues. The V end lost 0 bases, the J end lost 4 bases, and 14 bases lay between the germline ends. Germline V gene sequence: CDR1 SGDLS, CDR2 YYNGEE. The DNA for the CDR3 is TGTGCCAGCAGCGTAGTGCGGAGACAGGCTTACGAGCAGTACTTC. It is translated as CASSVVRRQAYEQYF. Looking up the rest from reference TRBV9 and TRBJ2-7 gives the full variable domain: DSGVTQTPKHLITATGQRVTLRCSPRSGDLSVYWYQQSLDQGLQFLIQYYNGEERAKGNILERFSAQQFPDLHSELNLSSLELGDSALYFCASSVVRRQAYEQYFGPGTRLTVT.

This clonotype was seen a handful of times. This chain joins TRBV5-8 and TRBJ1-5; D is uncertain. V was clipped by 4 bases and J by 2 bases, with 16 bases between them. There are 16 residues in the CDR3. Germline V gene lookup returns CDR1 SGHTS and CDR2 YDEGEE. CDR3 bases: TGTGCCAGCAGCCTGGCAGGAGATCTTGGCAATCAGCCCCAGCATTTT. This sequence encodes CASSLAGDLGNQPQHF.

The genes are TRBV15 and TRBJ2-2; D remains ambiguous. With 5 bases removed from V and 5 bases from J, the gap between germline ends came to 15 bases. The germline CDR1 and CDR2 sequences are LNHNV and YYDKDF (reference sequence). The CDR3 covers 15 residues. DNA of the CDR3: TGTGCCACCAGCGGATTCAAAACTATAACCGGGGAGCTGTTTTTT. The encoded protein is CATSGFKTITGELFF.

The chain links TRBV20-1 to TRBJ2-7; D is undetermined. Germline-derived CDR1 and CDR2 are DFQATT and SNEGSKA (reference sequence). The CDR3 has 14 residues. Deletions cut 7 bases from V and 10 bases from J, with 26 bases between. Here the CDR3 DNA reads TGCAGTGTCACCAAAGATCCGGTCCCCGAGGCCCAGTACTTC. Protein sequence: CSVTKDPVPEAQYF.

Of note for this clonotype: A read error may explain this, as a much larger clone is one base away. The chain's CDR3 is CAGSSSGANNEQFF. CDR3 in DNA: TGTGCCGGCAGTTCCTCCGGGGCAAACAATGAGCAGTTCTTC. V usage is TRBV6-6 and J usage is TRBJ2-1, with D perhaps assigned TRBD1 or TRBD2 (5 bases each). Germline CDR1 is MNHNY and CDR2 is SVGAGI (reference sequence). The CDR3 is made up of 14 amino acids.

The chain has TRBV5-4 and TRBJ2-2; a weak D match, TRBD1 (5 bases). Between the trimmed V and J ends, which lost 3 bases and 0 bases, there was a span of 12 bases. This CDR3 spans 16 amino acids. Germline CDR1 and CDR2: SGHNT and YYREEE (reference sequence). The CDR3 DNA reads TGTGCCAGCAGCTCATCGGCCAGGGCGAACACCGGGGAGCTGTTTTTT. It translates to CASSSSARANTGELFF. The variable domain in full, with the rest retrieved from reference TRBV5-4 and TRBJ2-2, is ETGVTQSPTHLIKTRGQQVTLRCSSQSGHNTVSWYQQALGQGPQFIFQYYREEENGRGNFPPRFSGLQFPNYSSELNVNALELDDSALYLCASSSSARANTGELFFGEGSRLTVL.

This clonotype has at least ten counts. The genes are TRBV4-2 and TRBJ2-5; TRBD1 agrees at 7 bases. V lost 6 bases to trimming and J lost 1 base; unmatched junction nucleotides: 5. The CDR3 length is 14 residues. Looked up from germline, CDR1 is LGHNA and CDR2 is YNFKEQ. The CDR3 DNA sequence: TGTGCCAGCAGTCCGACAGGGAGCCAAGAGACCCAGTACTTC. The encoded protein is CASSPTGSQETQYF.

V gene TRBV7-3 combines with J gene TRBJ2-3, with a possible D match to TRBD1 (5 bases). Germline V gives CDR1 SGHTA, CDR2 FQGTGA. The CDR3 consists of 13 residues. Trimming stripped 4 bases from V and 4 bases from J, with 9 bases between. As DNA, the CDR3 is TGTGCCAGCAGCTCTGCAGGGTCAGATACGCAGTATTTT. As protein: CASSSAGSDTQYF.

The gene calls are TRBV6-2 or TRBV6-3 and TRBJ2-1; possibly TRBD2 for D (7 bases). With 2 bases removed from V and 7 bases from J, the gap between germline ends came to 15 bases. There are 15 residues in the CDR3. Germline V gives CDR1 MNHEY, CDR2 SVGEGT. CDR3 DNA sequence: TGTGCCAGCAGTTACCCGGGCAAGGGGGGGAATGAGCAGTTCTTC. Translation: CASSYPGKGGNEQFF.

The rearrangement joins TRBV7-2 to TRBJ2-7; D gene ambiguous. Trimming removed 6 bases from V and 5 bases from J, with 11 bases in between. Germline CDR1 SGHTA, CDR2 FQGNSA. The length of the CDR3 is 12 residues. The CDR3, as DNA: TGTGCCAGCAGGCCCCCTGGGAACGAGCAGTACTTC. Translated, it gives CASRPPGNEQYF.

About this clonotype itself: At one of its ends the junction is not consistent with the germline gene, which may arise from a read error. The rearrangement links TRBV3-1 to TRBJ2-1; possibly TRBD2 for D (5 bases). The germline CDR1 and CDR2 sequences are LGHDT and YNNKEL (reference sequence). The CDR3 extends over 13 amino acids. The CDR3 bases are TGTGCCAGCAGCCTCGGGGAATACAATAAGCAGTTCTTC. It specifies CASSLGEYNKQFF.

As concerns this clonotype: This may be a read error, as it is one base from a much larger clone. The CDR3 nucleotides read TGCAGTGCCGGCCCGTTCGGGCAGGGCTACGAGCAGTACTTC. Its translation: CSAGPFGQGYEQYF. The chain employs TRBV20-1 and TRBJ2-7; D may be TRBD1 (5 bases). The CDR3 loop spans 14 amino acids. The V end was cut by 6 bases, the J end by 3 bases, with 18 bases between. Germline V lookup: CDR1 DFQATT, CDR2 SNEGSKA (reference sequence).

Of note for this clonotype: A much larger clone sits a single nucleotide away, making a read error possible. The rearrangement joins TRBV10-3 to TRBJ2-1; 9 bases are a match to TRBD1. Germline CDR1 is ENHRY and CDR2 is SYGVKD. Germline trimming cut 3 bases from V and 7 bases from J; bases unmatched to any gene: 10. CDR3 length: 16 amino acids. This CDR3 is CAISDRKQGASNEQFF. The CDR3 DNA is TGTGCCATCAGTGATCGGAAACAGGGGGCGTCGAATGAGCAGTTCTTC.

This clonotype came up a few times. This chain links TRBV12-3 or TRBV12-4 with TRBJ1-2; D remains ambiguous. Between the trimmed V and J ends, which lost 2 bases and 4 bases, there was a span of 11 bases. The CDR3 is 14 amino acids. The CDR3 here is CASSLLAGTYGYTF. CDR3 in DNA: TGTGCCAGCAGTTTATTGGCAGGAACCTATGGCTACACCTTC.

The V call is TRBV15, the J call TRBJ1-1; D gene unclear. Per germline, CDR1 LNHNV and CDR2 YYDKDF (reference sequence). The germline V and J ends were trimmed by 0 bases and 5 bases, with 13 bases remaining between them. This CDR3 region has 15 residues. The DNA of the CDR3 is TGTGCCACCAGCAGAGATCGGGCAGGAGGTACTGAAGCTTTCTTT. This sequence encodes CATSRDRAGGTEAFF.

This clonotype came up a few times. This chain links TRBV11-2 with TRBJ2-5, with 10 bases that match TRBD1. There are 16 residues in the CDR3. From germline, CDR1 is SGHAT and CDR2 FQNNGV. Trimming cost V 3 bases and J 4 bases; bases outside gene matches: 8. CDR3 nucleotide sequence: TGTGCCAGCAGCTTCGGAGACAGGGGGCCCCGAGAGACCCAGTACTTC. As protein: CASSFGDRGPRETQYF.

The chain joins TRBV5-1 to TRBJ1-1, with 8 bases identical to TRBD1. CDR3 length equals 15 residues. Germline V lookup: CDR1 SGHRS, CDR2 YFSETQ. V lost 2 bases to trimming and J lost 4 bases; unmatched junction nucleotides: 7. CDR3 DNA sequence: TGCGCCAGCAGCTTTGGACAGGGAGAGGGCACTGAAGCTTTCTTT. Translated: CASSFGQGEGTEAFF.

V gene TRBV29-1 combines with J gene TRBJ1-1; D not certain. The germline gives CDR1 SQVTM, CDR2 ANQGSEA. The CDR3 runs to 13 residues. The V end was cut by 5 bases, the J end by 0 bases, with 10 bases between. In nucleotides, the CDR3 is TGCAGCGTTTCAGGAAACCTGAACACTGAAGCTTTCTTT. Its protein is CSVSGNLNTEAFF.